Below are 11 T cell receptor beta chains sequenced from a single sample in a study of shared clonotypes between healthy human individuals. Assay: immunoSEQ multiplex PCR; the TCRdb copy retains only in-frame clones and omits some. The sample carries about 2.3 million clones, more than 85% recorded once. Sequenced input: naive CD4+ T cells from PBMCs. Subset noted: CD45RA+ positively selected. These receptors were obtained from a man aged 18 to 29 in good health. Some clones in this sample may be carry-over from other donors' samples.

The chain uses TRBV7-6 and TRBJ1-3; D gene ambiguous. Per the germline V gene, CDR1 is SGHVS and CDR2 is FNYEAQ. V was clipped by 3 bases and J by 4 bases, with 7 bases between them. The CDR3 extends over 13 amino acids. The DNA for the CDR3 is TGTGCCAGCAGCTTGGGGTCAGGAAACACCATATATTTT. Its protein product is CASSLGSGNTIYF.

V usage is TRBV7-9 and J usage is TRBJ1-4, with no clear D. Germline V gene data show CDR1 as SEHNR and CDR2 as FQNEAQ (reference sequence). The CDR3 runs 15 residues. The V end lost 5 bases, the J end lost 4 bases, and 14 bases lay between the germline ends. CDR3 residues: CASSLQTGINEKLFF. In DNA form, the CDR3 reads TGTGCCAGCAGCCTCCAGACGGGAATTAATGAAAAACTGTTTTTT.

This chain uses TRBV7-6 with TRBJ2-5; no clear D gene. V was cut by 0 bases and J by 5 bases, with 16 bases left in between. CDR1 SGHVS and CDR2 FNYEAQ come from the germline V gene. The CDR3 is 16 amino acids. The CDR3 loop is CASSLAASPPAETQYF. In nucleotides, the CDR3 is TGTGCCAGCAGCTTAGCGGCTTCTCCCCCGGCTGAGACCCAGTACTTC.

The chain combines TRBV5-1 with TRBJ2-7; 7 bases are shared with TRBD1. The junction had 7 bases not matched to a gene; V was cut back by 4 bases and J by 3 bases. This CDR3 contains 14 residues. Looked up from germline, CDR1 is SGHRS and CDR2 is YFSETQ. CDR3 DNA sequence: TGCGCCAGCAGCCCGGGACAGATCGGCTACGAGCAGTACTTC. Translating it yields CASSPGQIGYEQYF.

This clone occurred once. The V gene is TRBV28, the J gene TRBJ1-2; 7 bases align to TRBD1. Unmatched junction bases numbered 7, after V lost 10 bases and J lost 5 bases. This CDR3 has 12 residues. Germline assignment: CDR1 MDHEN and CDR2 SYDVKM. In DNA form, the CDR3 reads TGTGCCACCGCAGGGGGTGGGTATGGCTACACCTTC. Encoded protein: CATAGGGYGYTF.

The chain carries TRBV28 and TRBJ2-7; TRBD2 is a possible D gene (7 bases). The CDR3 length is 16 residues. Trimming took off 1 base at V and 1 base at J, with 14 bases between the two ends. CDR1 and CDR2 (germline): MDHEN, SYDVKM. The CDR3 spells CASSLLGGAISYEQYF. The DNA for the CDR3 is TGTGCCAGCAGTTTATTGGGGGGGGCGATTTCCTACGAGCAGTACTTC.

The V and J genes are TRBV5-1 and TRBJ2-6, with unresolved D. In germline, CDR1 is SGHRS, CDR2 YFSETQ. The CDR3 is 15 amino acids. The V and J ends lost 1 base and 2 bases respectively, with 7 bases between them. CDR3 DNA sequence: TGCGCCAGCAGCTTGTCGCCGACTGGGGCCAACGTCCTGACTTTC. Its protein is CASSLSPTGANVLTF. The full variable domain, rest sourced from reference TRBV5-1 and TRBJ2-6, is KAGVTQTPRYLIKTRGQQVTLSCSPISGHRSVSWYQQTPGQGLQFLFEYFSETQRNKGNFPGRFSGRQFSNSRSEMNVSTLELGDSALYLCASSLSPTGANVLTFGAGSRLTVL.

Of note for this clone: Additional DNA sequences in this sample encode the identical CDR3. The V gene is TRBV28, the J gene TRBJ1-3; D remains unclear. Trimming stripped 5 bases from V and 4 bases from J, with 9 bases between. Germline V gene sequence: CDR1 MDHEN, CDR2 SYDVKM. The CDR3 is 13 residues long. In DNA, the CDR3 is TGTGCCAGCAGTCCGCCCCCGGGAAACACCATATATTTT. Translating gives CASSPPPGNTIYF.

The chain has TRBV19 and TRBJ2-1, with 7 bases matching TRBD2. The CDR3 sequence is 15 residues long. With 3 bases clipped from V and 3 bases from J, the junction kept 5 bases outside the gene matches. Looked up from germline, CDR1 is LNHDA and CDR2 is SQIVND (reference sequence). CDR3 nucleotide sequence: TGTGCCAGTAGTATCGGGACTACCCACTACAATGAGCAGTTCTTC. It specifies CASSIGTTHYNEQFF.

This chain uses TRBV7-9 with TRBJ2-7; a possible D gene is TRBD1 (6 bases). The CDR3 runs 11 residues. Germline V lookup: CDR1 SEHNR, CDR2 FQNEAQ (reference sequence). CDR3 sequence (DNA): TGTGCGGGGGCCTCATCCTACGAGCAGTACTTC. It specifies CAGASSYEQYF.

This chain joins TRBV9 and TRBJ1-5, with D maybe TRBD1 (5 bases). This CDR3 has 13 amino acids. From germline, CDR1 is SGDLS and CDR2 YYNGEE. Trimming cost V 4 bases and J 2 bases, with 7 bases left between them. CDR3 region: CASSKTGNQPQHF. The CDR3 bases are TGTGCCAGCAGCAAGACAGGCAATCAGCCCCAGCATTTT.